Below are 24 T cell receptor beta chains sequenced from a single sample in a study of blood T cell repertoires in COVID-19. The repertoire was sequenced with immunoSEQ multiplex PCR; TCRdb's copy has only in-frame clones and lacks some. Of 200,000 to 250,000 clones in the sample, 89% were seen once. The sequenced material came from peripheral blood. The receptors originated from a woman aged 40 to 50 with acute or convalescent COVID-19.

As DNA, the CDR3 is TGTGCCAGCAGCTTGTTAGCAGGGGGCGCAGCAGATACGCAGTATTTT. This translates into CASSLLAGGAADTQYF. V gene TRBV5-4 combines with J gene TRBJ2-3; 8 bases agree with TRBD1. The CDR3 runs to 16 residues. Germline V CDR1 and CDR2: SGHNT, YYREEE (reference sequence). The J segment lost 4 bases and the V segment lost 1 base, leaving 8 bases of the junction unmatched.

The chain joins TRBV30 to TRBJ2-4; TRBD1 matches at 9 bases. The CDR3 runs to 13 residues. Per germline, CDR1 GTSNPN and CDR2 SVGIG (reference sequence). Trimming removed 0 bases from V and 10 bases from J; junction bases left unmatched: 4. CDR3 nucleotide sequence: TGTGCCTGGAGTGTATCAGGACAGGGGATTCAGTACTTC. Protein product: CAWSVSGQGIQYF.

The chain carries TRBV15 and TRBJ1-5; TRBD1 is a possible D gene (6 bases). There are 15 residues in the CDR3. Germline loops: CDR1 LNHNV, CDR2 YYDKDF (reference sequence). Trimming took 1 base from V and 3 from J, leaving 10 bases between them. CDR3: CATSRGGQLNQPQHF. The CDR3 DNA is TGTGCCACCAGCAGAGGCGGACAGCTCAATCAGCCCCAGCATTTT.

CDR3 sequence reads: CAISGTGVSNQPQHF. DNA for the CDR3: TGTGCCATCAGTGGAACAGGGGTTAGCAATCAGCCCCAGCATTTT. V gene TRBV10-3 combines with J gene TRBJ1-5; the match to TRBD1 covers 7 bases. V lost 4 bases to trimming and J lost 0 bases; unmatched junction nucleotides: 3. This CDR3 has 15 residues. Germline V gene lookup returns CDR1 ENHRY and CDR2 SYGVKD.

The V and J genes are TRBV9 and TRBJ2-5; possible D gene TRBD2, 6 bases. Trimming cost V 4 bases and J 3 bases, with 22 bases left between them. CDR1 and CDR2 from the germline V gene are SGDLS and YYNGEE. The CDR3 consists of 17 residues. The CDR3 loop is CASSPVVWGDPKETQYF. CDR3 in DNA: TGTGCCAGCAGCCCAGTAGTTTGGGGGGACCCAAAAGAGACCCAGTACTTC.

The chain is built from TRBV20-1 and TRBJ1-1; D possibly corresponds to TRBD1 (6 bases). The CDR3 has 14 amino acids. Trimming cost V 3 bases and J 6 bases, with 17 bases left between them. Germline CDR1 is DFQATT and CDR2 is SNEGSKA (reference sequence). Here the CDR3 DNA reads TGCAGTGCTAGTGGGGTTTACAGGGCCCCTGAAGCTTTCTTT. Residues: CSASGVYRAPEAFF.

The chain combines TRBV2 with TRBJ1-2; no firm D call. V was trimmed by 9 bases and J by 7 bases, leaving 15 bases between them. The CDR3 sequence is 12 residues long. Germline V gene lookup returns CDR1 SNHLY and CDR2 FYNNEI. This chain's CDR3 is CASTKTAGGYTF. CDR3 DNA: TGTGCCAGTACAAAGACGGCGGGTGGCTACACCTTC.

This chain links TRBV6-6 with TRBJ1-5, with 7 bases lining up with TRBD1. Germline values: CDR1 MNHNY, CDR2 SVGAGI (reference sequence). The CDR3 runs 14 residues. The junction had 6 bases not matched to a gene; V was cut back by 6 bases and J by 4 bases. The CDR3 is CASRAGGGNQPQHF. CDR3 coding DNA: TGTGCCAGCAGAGCAGGGGGTGGGAATCAGCCCCAGCATTTT.

This chain's CDR3 is CASSMHRLGTEAFF. The CDR3 coding sequence is TGTGCCAGCTCAATGCACAGGCTAGGGACTGAAGCTTTCTTT. V gene TRBV27 combines with J gene TRBJ1-1, with D perhaps TRBD1 (5 bases). Germline V lookup: CDR1 MNHEY, CDR2 SMNVEV (reference sequence). There are 14 residues in the CDR3. The V and J ends lost 8 bases and 5 bases respectively, with 18 bases between them.

The CDR3 coding sequence is TGCGCCAGCAGCCAAGATCCTCACAGGGGAAAATTGGACACCGGGGAGCTGTTTTTT. Residues: CASSQDPHRGKLDTGELFF. The V call is TRBV4-1, the J call TRBJ2-2; 7 nucleotides line up with TRBD1. Germline V gives CDR1 MGHRA, CDR2 YSYEKL. The CDR3 spans 19 residues. Germline trimming cut 0 bases from V and 3 bases from J; bases unmatched to any gene: 13.

The chain has TRBV4-1 and TRBJ2-1, with TRBD2 as a possible D gene (6 bases). Between the trimmed V and J ends, which lost 6 bases and 2 bases, there was a span of 14 bases. This CDR3 has 15 amino acids. Germline V CDR1 and CDR2: MGHRA, YSYEKL. CDR3 amino acids: CASRLGGSPYNEQFF. CDR3 DNA sequence: TGCGCCAGCAGGCTGGGGGGAAGCCCCTACAATGAGCAGTTCTTC.

The CDR3 protein is CASSELVASEQFF. Written as DNA, the CDR3 is TGTGCCAGCAGTGAATTAGTCGCCTCTGAGCAGTTCTTC. This chain joins TRBV25-1 and TRBJ2-1, with D uncertain. V was cut by 1 base and J by 9 bases, with 10 bases left in between. The CDR3 spans 13 residues. Germline V gene sequence: CDR1 MGHDK, CDR2 SYGVNS.

The chain links TRBV5-8 to TRBJ1-2; the match to TRBD1 covers 9 bases. Germline lookup yields CDR1 SGHTS and CDR2 YDEGEE. This CDR3 region has 19 residues. With V trimmed by 4 bases and J by 7 bases, 23 bases remained unmatched. The DNA for the CDR3 is TGTGCCAGCAGCCTCTACTGGGCGACAGGGGGGCTCTCTGGCAGTGGCTACACCTTC. Its translation is CASSLYWATGGLSGSGYTF.

This clone was counted many times. The V and J genes are TRBV7-3 and TRBJ1-2, with TRBD1 matching 10 bases. The V gene end was trimmed by 6 bases and the J gene end by 8 bases; junction bases not matched to a gene: 6. The V gene's germline CDR1 is SGHTA and CDR2 FQGTGA. The CDR3 runs to 13 residues. The CDR3 DNA sequence: TGTGCCAGCAGGTCCGGGACAGGGGTCGGCTACACCTTC. Amino acids: CASRSGTGVGYTF.

The chain uses TRBV10-3 and TRBJ1-3; a possible D gene is TRBD1 (5 bases). Looked up from germline, CDR1 is ENHRY and CDR2 is SYGVKD. The CDR3 is 12 residues long. Trimming left V 6 bases short and J 2 bases short, with 5 bases between. The CDR3 loop reads CAIRDTGNTIYF. The CDR3 DNA sequence: TGTGCCATCAGGGACACTGGAAACACCATATATTTT.

In its sample, this clone was seen a few times. The genes are TRBV6-5 and TRBJ2-1, with 8 positions matching TRBD2. Unmatched junction bases numbered 11, after V lost 5 bases and J lost 8 bases. CDR3 length: 15 residues. Germline CDR1 is MNHEY and CDR2 is SVGAGI. The CDR3 reads CASSTTSGGADEQFF. The CDR3 nucleotides are TGTGCCAGCAGTACCACTAGCGGCGGGGCAGATGAGCAGTTCTTC.

The CDR3 sequence: CASSLTGGYEQYV. CDR3 DNA: TGTGCCAGCAGCTTAACGGGGGGCTACGAGCAGTACGTC. This chain links TRBV7-3 with TRBJ2-7, with D tentatively TRBD2 (6 bases). Trimming pared 0 bases from V and 3 bases from J, leaving 6 bases between. Germline CDR1 SGHTA, CDR2 FQGTGA. The length of the CDR3 is 13 residues.

This clone was seen once. The rearrangement joins TRBV6-6 to TRBJ1-5; D not certain. Trimming left V 0 bases short and J 0 bases short, with 6 bases between. Germline V CDR1 and CDR2: MNHNY, SVGAGI (reference sequence). The CDR3 extends over 15 amino acids. The CDR3 DNA sequence: TGTGCCAGCAGTTACTCGGGAGTTAGCAATCAGCCCCAGCATTTT. It encodes CASSYSGVSNQPQHF.

The chain recombines TRBV25-1 with TRBJ1-2, with 9 nucleotides matching TRBD1. Trimming cost V 6 bases and J 5 bases; bases outside gene matches: 7. CDR1 and CDR2 from the germline V gene are MGHDK and SYGVNS. CDR3 length equals 14 residues. CDR3 residues: CASSAGQGGYGYTF. The DNA of the CDR3 is TGTGCCAGCAGCGCGGGACAGGGAGGGTATGGCTACACCTTC.

The rearrangement joins TRBV2 to TRBJ1-2; 9 bases fit TRBD1. This CDR3 comprises 13 residues. The ends lost 7 bases at V and 6 bases at J; junction bases unmatched: 6. The germline CDR1 and CDR2 sequences are SNHLY and FYNNEI. The CDR3 sequence is CASTTGTGHGYTF. Here the CDR3 DNA reads TGTGCCAGCACTACCGGGACAGGGCATGGCTACACCTTC.

The sample holds one count of this clone. The rearrangement links TRBV9 to TRBJ2-5; D call uncertain. V lost 4 bases, J lost 6 bases, and 19 bases lay in between. Germline V gene sequence: CDR1 SGDLS, CDR2 YYNGEE. CDR3 size: 15 residues. CDR3 DNA sequence: TGTGCCAGCAGCCCAGCTCCGGGTAAAGAGCAGACCCAGTACTTC. As protein: CASSPAPGKEQTQYF.

This chain joins TRBV11-2 and TRBJ1-3, with D unclear. The germline V gene encodes CDR1 SGHAT and CDR2 FQNNGV. Trimming pared 2 bases from V and 4 bases from J, leaving 12 bases between. The CDR3 runs to 15 residues. The CDR3 spells CASSLSAGIGNTIYF. In DNA form, the CDR3 reads TGTGCCAGCAGCTTATCGGCCGGGATCGGAAACACCATATATTTT.

The chain recombines TRBV5-1 with TRBJ1-1, with D maybe TRBD1 (6 bases). From germline, CDR1 is SGHRS and CDR2 YFSETQ. This CDR3 has 14 amino acids. The ends were cut back, 0 bases at V and 7 bases at J, with 13 bases in the middle. This CDR3 reads CASSLAGGPDEAFF. CDR3 in DNA: TGCGCCAGCAGCTTGGCCGGGGGGCCCGATGAAGCTTTCTTT.

This chain joins TRBV5-5 and TRBJ2-3, with 9 bases lining up with TRBD2. With V trimmed by 4 bases and J by 1 base, 7 bases remained unmatched. The CDR3 sequence is 16 residues long. Germline loops: CDR1 SGHKS, CDR2 YYEKEE (reference sequence). The CDR3 DNA sequence: TGTGCCAGCAGCGTGACTAGCGGCCTCGGCACAGATACGCAGTATTTT. Translating it yields CASSVTSGLGTDTQYF. The variable domain in full, completed from reference TRBV5-5 and TRBJ2-3, reads DAGVTQSPTHLIKTRGQQVTLRCSPISGHKSVSWYQQVLGQGPQFIFQYYEKEERGRGNFPDRFSARQFPNYSSELNVNALLLGDSALYLCASSVTSGLGTDTQYFGPGTRLTVL.